A selection of T cell receptor beta chains follows, all from one sample in a study of cytomegalovirus exposure and HLA in healthy donors. The method was immunoSEQ multiplex PCR; TCRdb's version includes in-frame clones alone and lacks a portion of them. Among some 30,000 clones, about 87% were seen once, and the ten largest hold about 2.5%. Sequencing was performed on PBMCs. These receptors came from a boy aged 5-17 years in good health and CMV-seronegative. Both conserved end residues are part of each CDR3. D genes are given only for firm matches. Size is omitted from some rows. Given values are once, few, many or a class for expanded clones.

NA	17	TRBV7-2	TRBD1	TRBJ2-1	TGTGCCAGCAGCGCGCGCTTGGGACAGCCTTCCTACAATGAGCAGTTCTTC	CASSARLGQPSYNEQFF
NA	15	TRBV7-8	NA	TRBJ1-5	TGTGCCAGCAGCTTCCTACAGGGATCTAATCAGCCCCAGCATTTT	CASSFLQGSNQPQHF
NA	15	TRBV9	TRBD2	TRBJ2-7	TGTGCCAGCAGCGTAGCGGCTAGCGGGGCCTACGAGCAGTACTTC	CASSVAASGAYEQYF
NA	15	TRBV6-5	NA	TRBJ2-2	TGTGCCAGCAGGCAGGGGGGCCAGGAAGTCGGGGAGCTGTTTTTT	CASRQGGQEVGELFF
NA	16	TRBV4-3	NA	TRBJ2-1	TGCGCCAGCAGCCAACTCCGGGAGCTATACCTCGATGAGCAGTTCTTC	CASSQLRELYLDEQFF
NA	17	TRBV5-4	TRBD1	TRBJ1-6	TGTGCCAGCAGCGGGACAGGAGCTAGCTCCTATAATTCACCCCTCCACTTT	CASSGTGASSYNSPLHF
NA	18	TRBV7-9	NA	TRBJ1-1	TGTGCCAGCAGCTTAGAGGGTCCAGGGGTGGCTGGGGACACTGAAGCTTTCTTT	CASSLEGPGVAGDTEAFF
NA	16	TRBV4-1	NA	TRBJ1-2	TGCGCCAGCAGCCAAGACAGGTCAGGAGGTGGCTATGGCTACACCTTC	CASSQDRSGGGYGYTF
NA	13	TRBV7-9	NA	TRBJ2-7	TGTGCCACCAGAGACTTGGACAACTACGAGCAGTACTTC	CATRDLDNYEQYF
NA	14	TRBV15	NA	TRBJ2-1	TGTGCCACCAGCAGAGATACAGGGTCCAATGAGCAGTTCTTC	CATSRDTGSNEQFF
NA	14	TRBV7-2	NA	TRBJ1-2	TGTGCCAGCAGCTTATCAACGGGAGACTATGGCTACACCTTC	CASSLSTGDYGYTF
NA	14	TRBV6-6	NA	TRBJ1-5	TGTGCCAGCAGTTACGCGGGGATGGATCAGCCCCAGCATTTT	CASSYAGMDQPQHF
NA	16	TRBV5-8	NA	TRBJ2-3	TGTGCCAGCAGCCGGATACACGGGTTCAGCACAGATACGCAGTATTTT	CASSRIHGFSTDTQYF
NA	15	TRBV6-5	TRBD1	TRBJ1-1	TGTGCCAGCAGTTACTCTAGGACAGGGGACACTGAAGCTTTCTTT	CASSYSRTGDTEAFF
once	15	TRBV7-8	TRBD1	TRBJ1-2	TGTGCCAGCAGCCTCGGCCCCCCAGGGGGCAGGGGCTACACCTTC	CASSLGPPGGRGYTF
NA	15	TRBV18	NA	TRBJ2-5	TGTGCCAGCTCAAGGGACTTACCGAAATTCGAGACCCAGTACTTC	CASSRDLPKFETQYF
NA	16	TRBV19	TRBD1	TRBJ1-5	TGTGCCAGTAGTATTGACCCAGGGGGCGCGGGTCAGCCCCAGCATTTT	CASSIDPGGAGQPQHF
NA	13	TRBV4-3	NA	TRBJ2-1	TGCGCCAGCAGCCCCCGGAGGGGCTATGAGCAGTTCTTC	CASSPRRGYEQFF
NA	14	TRBV21-1	NA	TRBJ2-7	TGTGCCAGCAGCGCCCCGGGACACCTCTACGAGCAGTACTTC	CASSAPGHLYEQYF
NA	16	TRBV6-4	NA	TRBJ1-6	TGTGCCAGCATTTTCGGGGAAAGCTCCTATAATTCACCCCTCCACTTT	CASIFGESSYNSPLHF
NA	16	TRBV6-6	NA	TRBJ2-1	TGTGCCAGCAGTTCCTCTATCCGGGAGCCCTACAATGAGCAGTTCTTC	CASSSSIREPYNEQFF
NA	15	TRBV18	TRBD1	TRBJ2-2	TGTGCCAGCTCATCGGACAGGGATTACACCGGGGAGCTGTTTTTT	CASSSDRDYTGELFF
NA	12	TRBV7-2	NA	TRBJ2-5	TGTGCCAGCAGCTCTTATGAAGAGACCCAGTACTTC	CASSSYEETQYF
NA	17	TRBV4-1	TRBD1	TRBJ2-7	TGCGCCAGCAGCCAACTGGCAGGGGGTCAGAGCTCCTACGAGCAGTACTTC	CASSQLAGGQSSYEQYF
once	15	TRBV7-2	NA	TRBJ2-7	TGTGCCAGCAGCACTACTCCGGGAGCCTACTACGAGCAGTACTTC	CASSTTPGAYYEQYF
NA	15	TRBV4-1	NA	TRBJ1-2	TGCGCCAGCAGCCAAGTCGAGACAGGAGATTATGGCTACACCTTC	CASSQVETGDYGYTF
few	14	TRBV28	NA	TRBJ1-4	TGTGCCAGCAGTCCACAGGGTGATTCTGAAAAACTGTTTTTT	CASSPQGDSEKLFF
NA	13	TRBV21-1	NA	TRBJ2-7	TGTGCCAGCAGCAGTGGACTTTCCTACGAGCAGTACTTC	CASSSGLSYEQYF
NA	15	TRBV19	TRBD1	TRBJ1-2	TGTGCCAGCCGGGCGGCGTTTGCAGGGGGCTATGGCTACACCTTC	CASRAAFAGGYGYTF
NA	14	TRBV6-6	TRBD1	TRBJ1-2	TGTGCCAGCAGGCCCCCGGACAGGGGGAATGGCTACACCTTC	CASRPPDRGNGYTF
NA	15	TRBV5-6	TRBD1	TRBJ1-1	TGTGCCAGCAGCTTAGGGACAGGGGGGGGCACTGAAGCTTTCTTT	CASSLGTGGGTEAFF
once	18	TRBV6-1	TRBD1	TRBJ1-3	TGTGCCAGCAGTGATTGGTGGGGCAGGGGGCTTTTTGGAAACACCATATATTTT	CASSDWWGRGLFGNTIYF
NA	14	TRBV7-6	TRBD2	TRBJ2-1	TGTGCCAGCAGCTTAAGCGGGGGAACGACCGAGCAGTTCTTC	CASSLSGGTTEQFF
NA	19	TRBV7-9	TRBD2	TRBJ2-3	TGTGCCAGCAGCTTATTAACAGCGGGGGGGACGTATGGCACAGATACGCAGTATTTT	CASSLLTAGGTYGTDTQYF
NA	15	TRBV7-9	NA	TRBJ1-2	TGTGCCAGCAGCTTGGCGGGGTTTGCTAACTATGGCTACACCTTC	CASSLAGFANYGYTF
once	16	TRBV5-1	TRBD2	TRBJ2-2	TGCGCCAGCAGCGGCCTAGCGGGGCTGAACACCGGGGAGCTGTTTTTT	CASSGLAGLNTGELFF
NA	14	TRBV21-1	NA	TRBJ1-1	TGTGCCAGCAGCCCCCGCCGGGGGTTCACTGAAGCTTTCTTT	CASSPRRGFTEAFF
NA	15	TRBV27	TRBD2	TRBJ2-3	TGTGCCAGCAGTTTAGGGGAGGGGTACGCAGATACGCAGTATTTT	CASSLGEGYADTQYF
NA	16	TRBV6-5	NA	TRBJ2-7	TGTGCCAGCAGTTACTCTTTGGCAGGGGATTTTTACGAGCAGTACTTC	CASSYSLAGDFYEQYF